What follows is one TCR beta chain and its context. Its antigen is unidentified. This entry is derived from a study of a mutant IDH1 vaccine in newly diagnosed glioma. Study information: The first vaccination came 4-6 weeks after radiotherapy alone, or with temozolomide cycles. It was radiotherapy, temozolomide, or both that patients received previously, with most receiving both.

Time point in this sample: week 35, safety follow-up. In the vaccine, a single dose held 300 ug of the mutant IDH1 20-mer peptide, along with topical imiquimod. Across weeks 1, 3, 5, 7, 11, 15, 19 and 23, patients received a vaccination each time, eight in all. The germline V gene has CDR1 LGHNA and CDR2 YSLEER. This CDR3 spans 17 amino acids. Deletions cut 0 bases from V and 4 bases from J, with 15 bases between. TCRdb's table, derived via immunoSEQ multiplex PCR, lists solely in-frame clones and lacks some. In the table there are just under 70,000 clones, more than 70% of which are singletons. This clonotype was obtained from a man aged 18 to 30 with glioma. The V gene is TRBV4-3, the J gene TRBJ2-2; D is perhaps TRBD2 (6 bases). The material sequenced was PBMCs, taken from a glioma patient whose treatment included an IDH1 peptide vaccine. The CDR3, as DNA: TGCGCCAGCAGCCAAGAACCCCCCGGGGGAATCACCGGGGAGCTGTTTTTT. Translating it yields CASSQEPPGGITGELFF.